The 32 T cell receptor beta chains presented below share a single source sample, sequenced in a study of CD8 T cells in Susac syndrome. RNA amounts of roughly 0.5 to 1 ug underwent reverse transcription with random hexamers. A single record per CDR3 protein comes from TCRdb applying MiXCR to the immunoSEQ multiplex PCR reads. The sample records under 200,000 distinct CDR3 sequences, 95% being singletons. Source material: CD4+ T cells from PBMCs. All receptors come from a human donor in good health.

V usage is TRBV29-1 and J usage is TRBJ1-4, with a weak D call TRBD1 (6 bases). V lost 6 bases to trimming and J lost 0 bases, with 11 bases between them. Per germline, CDR1 SQVTM and CDR2 ANQGSEA. The CDR3 runs to 14 residues. In DNA form, the CDR3 reads TGCAGCGTAAAGGACAGCGCAACTAATGAAAAACTGTTTTTT. Translating it yields CSVKDSATNEKLFF.

The genes are TRBV20-1 and TRBJ2-5; D call uncertain. Per the germline V gene, CDR1 is DFQATT and CDR2 is SNEGSKA (reference sequence). V dropped 6 bases and J dropped 0 bases, with 8 bases sitting between them. The CDR3 consists of 12 residues. Here the CDR3 reads CSAGRNQETQYF. The CDR3 nucleotides read TGCAGTGCGGGAAGAAACCAAGAGACCCAGTACTTC.

The chain carries TRBV19 and TRBJ2-1, with 9 bases matching TRBD1. The trim removed 8 bases at V and 6 bases at J, leaving 8 bases unmatched. There are 14 residues in the CDR3. Germline V gene data show CDR1 as LNHDA and CDR2 as SQIVND (reference sequence). The CDR3 here is CASGRTGDGNEQFF. The CDR3 nucleotides are TGTGCCAGTGGACGGACAGGGGATGGCAATGAGCAGTTCTTC. Full variable domain (missing parts from reference TRBV19 and TRBJ2-1): DGGITQSPKYLFRKEGQNVTLSCEQNLNHDAMYWYRQDPGQGLRLIYYSQIVNDFQKGDIAEGYSVSREKKESFPLTVTSAQKNPTAFYLCASGRTGDGNEQFFGPGTRLTVL.

J is TRBJ2-5 and V is TRBV29-1; no reliable D call. CDR3 length: 14 amino acids. V was clipped by 7 bases and J by 0 bases, with 15 bases between them. Germline values: CDR1 SQVTM, CDR2 ANQGSEA. CDR3 protein: CSAVGLGNQETQYF. As DNA, the CDR3 is TGCAGCGCCGTGGGGTTAGGGAACCAAGAGACCCAGTACTTC.

The chain joins TRBV18 to TRBJ2-3; possibly TRBD1 or TRBD2 for D (5 bases each). Germline CDR1 is KGHSH and CDR2 is LQKENI. V lost 3 bases, J lost 4 bases, and 14 bases lay in between. There are 15 residues in the CDR3. CDR3 sequence reads: CASSPPGSGADTQYF. DNA for the CDR3: TGTGCCAGCTCACCGCCAGGGAGTGGGGCAGATACGCAGTATTTT.

The V call is TRBV9, the J call TRBJ2-3; possibly TRBD1 for D (5 bases). Looked up from germline, CDR1 is SGDLS and CDR2 is YYNGEE. Trimming stripped 0 bases from V and 2 bases from J, with 7 bases between. The CDR3 runs 14 residues. CDR3 sequence (DNA): TGTGCCAGCAGCGTAGAAGGGGTCACAGATACGCAGTATTTT. Translating it yields CASSVEGVTDTQYF.

In DNA form, the CDR3 reads TGCAGTGCAAAGACGGGTGTGACTAATGAAAAACTGTTTTTT. Residues: CSAKTGVTNEKLFF. The rearrangement links TRBV20-1 to TRBJ1-4; no reliable D call. There are 14 residues in the CDR3. V lost 6 bases, J lost 2 bases, and 13 bases lay in between. CDR1 DFQATT and CDR2 SNEGSKA come from the germline V gene (reference sequence).

The chain recombines TRBV29-1 with TRBJ2-5; the D call may be TRBD1 or TRBD2 (6 bases each). V lost 6 bases and J 3 bases, leaving 20 bases between the germline ends. CDR1 SQVTM and CDR2 ANQGSEA come from the germline V gene. The CDR3 has 15 amino acids. DNA of the CDR3: TGCAGCGTGGCTCTTAGGGGGGAAATAGAAGAGACCCAGTACTTC. The encoded protein is CSVALRGEIEETQYF. Using reference TRBV29-1 and TRBJ2-5 for the parts outside the CDR3, the full variable domain is SAVISQKPSRDICQRGTSLTIQCQVDSQVTMMFWYRQQPGQSLTLIATANQGSEATYESGFVIDKFPISRPNLTFSTLTVSNMSPEDSSIYLCSVALRGEIEETQYFGPGTRLLVL.

The chain couples TRBV12-3 or TRBV12-4 to TRBJ1-1; D perhaps matches TRBD1 (6 bases). V gave up 8 bases and J gave up 3 bases, with 13 bases separating them. The CDR3 consists of 13 residues. The CDR3 sequence: CASGQQGYTEAFF. In nucleotides, the CDR3 is TGTGCCAGCGGTCAACAGGGCTACACTGAAGCTTTCTTT.

V and J are TRBV30 and TRBJ2-6; D is unresolved. V dropped 2 bases and J dropped 4 bases, with 6 bases sitting between them. This CDR3 comprises 13 residues. Germline CDR1 is GTSNPN and CDR2 is SVGIG (reference sequence). The CDR3 loop is CAWSFWGANVLTF. DNA for the CDR3: TGTGCCTGGAGTTTTTGGGGGGCCAACGTCCTGACTTTC.

This clonotype was counted a few times. The genes are TRBV20-1 and TRBJ2-5; 8 bases align to TRBD2. The CDR3 covers 13 residues. CDR1 is DFQATT, CDR2 SNEGSKA, per germline (reference sequence). With 3 bases clipped from V and 1 base from J, the junction kept 1 base outside the gene matches. CDR3 nucleotides: TGCAGTGCTAGGAGCGGGAGCCAAGAGACCCAGTACTTC. Translation gives CSARSGSQETQYF.

The chain employs TRBV3-1 and TRBJ2-2; D is tentatively TRBD1 or TRBD2 (5 bases each). In germline, CDR1 is LGHDT, CDR2 YNNKEL (reference sequence). The CDR3 length is 15 residues. Deletions cut 1 base from V and 4 bases from J, with 10 bases between. The CDR3 here is CASSQVRGGTGELFF. Written as DNA, the CDR3 is TGTGCCAGCAGCCAAGTGAGGGGTGGCACCGGGGAGCTGTTTTTT.

This chain connects TRBV5-6 to TRBJ1-6; unclear D gene. The CDR3 covers 13 residues. Trimming pared 4 bases from V and 9 bases from J, leaving 11 bases between. From germline, CDR1 is SGHDT and CDR2 YYEEEE. The CDR3 sequence is CASSRALGSPLHF. DNA for the CDR3: TGTGCCAGCAGCCGTGCCCTGGGTTCACCCCTCCACTTT.

The chain employs TRBV12-3 or TRBV12-4 and TRBJ2-1, with D possibly matching TRBD2 (6 bases). V lost 1 base to trimming and J lost 7 bases, with 14 bases between them. The CDR3 covers 15 residues. CDR3 nucleotides: TGTGCCAGCAGTTTAGGGGACTTGTTTCGGAATGAGCAGTTCTTC. The encoded protein is CASSLGDLFRNEQFF.

This clonotype has just one count. The chain joins TRBV24-1 to TRBJ2-2; no clear D gene. Per the germline V gene, CDR1 is KGHDR and CDR2 is SFDVKD. Deletions cut 1 base from V and 8 bases from J, with 4 bases between. The CDR3 spans 12 residues. The CDR3 reads CATSDFRGELFF. The CDR3 region has the DNA TGTGCCACCAGTGATTTTCGAGGGGAGCTGTTTTTT.

V is TRBV20-1 and J is TRBJ2-7; TRBD1 matches at 9 bases. Losses at the gene ends were 1 base for V and 6 bases for J; bases not matched to a gene: 4. The length of the CDR3 is 13 residues. Germline V gene sequence: CDR1 DFQATT, CDR2 SNEGSKA (reference sequence). CDR3 nucleotides: TGCAGTGCTAGAGTTTTGACAGGGGGCGAGCAGTACTTC. This translates into CSARVLTGGEQYF.

The chain couples TRBV27 to TRBJ2-1; no reliable D call. V lost 5 bases and J lost 7, with 15 bases in between. This CDR3 is built from 14 residues. CDR1 MNHEY and CDR2 SMNVEV come from the germline V gene (reference sequence). This CDR3 is CASSPLVPGNEQFF. CDR3 bases: TGTGCCAGCAGTCCATTAGTGCCTGGGAATGAGCAGTTCTTC.

V gene TRBV24-1 combines with J gene TRBJ2-2, with TRBD2 as a possible D gene (6 bases). The CDR3 length is 13 residues. With 9 bases removed from V and 5 bases from J, the gap between germline ends came to 12 bases. The V gene's germline CDR1 is KGHDR and CDR2 SFDVKD. This chain's CDR3 is CATVSRETGELFF. As DNA, the CDR3 is TGTGCCACCGTATCGCGGGAAACCGGGGAGCTGTTTTTT.

The gene calls are TRBV4-1 and TRBJ1-2; unclear D gene. From germline, CDR1 is MGHRA and CDR2 YSYEKL. The CDR3 is 15 residues long. With 0 bases removed from V and 5 bases from J, the gap between germline ends came to 13 bases. CDR3 DNA: TGCGCCAGCAGCCAAGACGGGCTGAGGGCTTATGGCTACACCTTC. It specifies CASSQDGLRAYGYTF.

This chain links TRBV29-1 with TRBJ2-4; D might be TRBD1 or TRBD2, each matching 5 bases. This CDR3 region has 13 residues. The germline V and J ends were trimmed by 6 bases and 5 bases, with 14 bases remaining between them. The germline gives CDR1 SQVTM, CDR2 ANQGSEA. CDR3 in DNA: TGCAGCGTCGGGACGACTTCCCAAAACATTCAGTACTTC. Translating gives CSVGTTSQNIQYF.

This chain's CDR3 is CASSSGTSVYNEQFF. In DNA, the CDR3 is TGTGCCAGCAGCTCCGGGACTAGCGTTTACAATGAGCAGTTCTTC. The chain couples TRBV5-6 to TRBJ2-1; 10 nucleotides align to TRBD2. Trimming at V came to 3 bases and at J to 4 bases, leaving 4 bases not matched to a gene. Per the germline V gene, CDR1 is SGHDT and CDR2 is YYEEEE. The CDR3 totals 15 residues.

The chain uses TRBV4-1 and TRBJ2-1; a weak D match, TRBD2 (6 bases). Between the trimmed V and J ends, which lost 3 bases and 2 bases, there was a span of 26 bases. There are 20 residues in the CDR3. Germline V gene sequence: CDR1 MGHRA, CDR2 YSYEKL. The CDR3 DNA reads TGCGCCAGCAGCCATCTCCCGGGACTCCCGCTCGCCAAGCCCTACAATGAGCAGTTCTTC. Amino acid sequence: CASSHLPGLPLAKPYNEQFF.

J is TRBJ1-5 and V is TRBV7-2, with D maybe TRBD1 (5 bases). The CDR3 runs 14 residues. CDR1 SGHTA and CDR2 FQGNSA come from the germline V gene. Trimming shortened V by 5 bases and J by 7 bases, and 15 bases separated the two germline ends. The CDR3 is CASSLMGVWQPQHF. The DNA for the CDR3 is TGTGCCAGCAGCCTCATGGGGGTGTGGCAGCCCCAGCATTTT.

The chain recombines TRBV7-8 with TRBJ2-4, with D perhaps matching TRBD2 (6 bases). CDR1 and CDR2 from the germline V gene are SGHVS and FQNEAQ. The V end lost 6 bases, the J end lost 8 bases, and 14 bases lay between the germline ends. This CDR3 region has 13 residues. The CDR3 DNA reads as TGTGCCAGCAGTCCGCGGGGAGTGGACATTCAGTACTTC. Encoded protein: CASSPRGVDIQYF.

V gene TRBV3-1 combines with J gene TRBJ2-2; D call uncertain. This CDR3 spans 13 amino acids. Trimming took off 1 base at V and 7 bases at J, with 7 bases between the two ends. Germline V gene sequence: CDR1 LGHDT, CDR2 YNNKEL (reference sequence). The CDR3 loop reads CASSQASGGELFF. The CDR3 nucleotides are TGTGCCAGCAGCCAAGCGTCGGGCGGGGAGCTGTTTTTT.

The chain combines TRBV15 with TRBJ1-2; D gene unclear. The germline V gene has CDR1 LNHNV and CDR2 YYDKDF (reference sequence). V lost 1 base, J lost 5 bases, and 11 bases lay in between. The CDR3 has 14 residues. DNA for the CDR3: TGTGCCACCAGCAGAGCACAGTCCCGGTATGGCTACACCTTC. It translates to CATSRAQSRYGYTF.

The V call is TRBV5-1, the J call TRBJ2-3; the D gene is possibly TRBD1 (5 bases). Germline V gene lookup returns CDR1 SGHRS and CDR2 YFSETQ. Between the trimmed V and J ends, which lost 1 base and 0 bases, there was a span of 9 bases. The length of the CDR3 is 15 residues. CDR3 sequence: CASSLFDSSTDTQYF. DNA for the CDR3: TGCGCCAGCAGCTTGTTCGACAGCAGCACAGATACGCAGTATTTT.

This chain uses TRBV27 with TRBJ2-1; a weak D match, TRBD1 (6 bases). CDR3 length: 13 residues. Trimming removed 5 bases at V and 8 bases at J, with 13 bases between. Germline assignment: CDR1 MNHEY and CDR2 SMNVEV (reference sequence). As DNA, the CDR3 is TGTGCCAGCAGTCCGACCCCAGGGGATGAGCAGTTCTTC. Translation: CASSPTPGDEQFF.

The chain couples TRBV28 to TRBJ1-1; weak D call: TRBD1 (5 bases). CDR1 is MDHEN and CDR2 is SYDVKM in the germline V gene. Trimming left V 11 bases short and J 0 bases short, with 13 bases between. The CDR3 consists of 13 residues. CDR3 sequence (DNA): TGTGCCGGTAGGACATACATGAACACTGAAGCTTTCTTT. This sequence encodes CAGRTYMNTEAFF.

This clonotype was detected only once. V and J are TRBV4-3 and TRBJ2-7; maybe TRBD1 (6 bases). Germline V gene sequence: CDR1 LGHNA, CDR2 YSLEER. The CDR3 is 16 amino acids. Between the trimmed V and J ends, which lost 2 bases and 2 bases, there was a span of 16 bases. The CDR3: CASSQWKARDTYEQYF. The CDR3 region has the DNA TGCGCCAGCAGCCAATGGAAGGCCCGGGACACCTACGAGCAGTACTTC.

The V and J genes are TRBV29-1 and TRBJ1-1; D is undetermined. The CDR3 has 12 residues. V was shortened by 5 bases and J by 2 bases, with 9 bases between the two germline ends. Germline loops: CDR1 SQVTM, CDR2 ANQGSEA. DNA of the CDR3: TGCAGCGTTTCAGGCCTTAACACTGAAGCTTTCTTT. Translation: CSVSGLNTEAFF.

The CDR3 is CSVAVSENQPQHF. The DNA for the CDR3 is TGCAGCGTCGCCGTGTCCGAGAATCAGCCCCAGCATTTT. This sequence joins TRBV29-1 and TRBJ1-5, with D unresolved. Trimming pared 6 bases from V and 4 bases from J, leaving 13 bases between. CDR3 length: 13 amino acids. CDR1 is SQVTM, CDR2 ANQGSEA, per germline.